This entry lists 7 T cell receptor beta chains sequenced from one sample in a study of read filtering for tumor transcriptome and immune sequencing. The library was built from about 400 ng RNA with molecular barcoded adaptors for alpha/delta and beta/gamma chains. TCRdb itself ran the reads through MiXCR, one entry per CDR3 protein. This sample has some 22,000 distinct CDR3 sequences, with approximately 14% found just once. Specimen: a population of CD138-negative cells sorted from bone marrow. The receptors were gathered from a donor aged 40 or older with multiple myeloma.

This clonotype was found a few times. This chain connects TRBV6-1 to TRBJ2-5, with D unresolved. V was cut by 1 base and J by 6 bases, with 0 bases left in between. CDR3 size: 10 residues. The germline V gene encodes CDR1 MNHNS and CDR2 SASEGT. DNA for the CDR3: TGTGCCAGCAGTGAAGAGACCCAGTACTTC. This translates into CASSEETQYF.

For this clonotype: One junction end disagrees with the germline gene, perhaps due to a read error. The rearrangement joins TRBV5-1 to TRBJ2-2, with 7 bases identical to TRBD1. From germline, CDR1 is SGHRS and CDR2 YFSETQ. The CDR3 loop spans 16 amino acids. The CDR3 DNA is TGTGCCAGCAGCTTTTCGACAGGGAGTCGAACCGGGGAGCTGTTTTTT. It is translated as CASSFSTGSRTGELFF.

Concerning this clonotype itself: This could be a read error, since a much larger clone is one nucleotide away. This chain links TRBV29-1 with TRBJ2-1; no clear D gene. Germline V gives CDR1 SQVTM, CDR2 ANQGSEA. There are 12 residues in the CDR3. The chain's CDR3 is CSVAGPRNVQFF. For the CDR3, the DNA is TGCAGCGTCGCAGGCCCCCGCAATGTGCAGTTCTTC.

Ten or more counts support this clonotype. The chain recombines TRBV11-2 with TRBJ2-2; the match to TRBD2 covers 15 bases. Germline V gene lookup returns CDR1 SGHAT and CDR2 FQNNGV. This CDR3 has 17 amino acids. The V segment lost 5 bases and the J segment 5 bases; nucleotides outside the gene matches: 6. CDR3 DNA sequence: TGTGCCAGCAGCCCCCGGACTAGCGGGGGGGGGACCGGGGAGCTGTTTTTT. It encodes CASSPRTSGGGTGELFF.

A word on this clonotype: Since a far larger clone is one base different, this is likely a read error. V gene TRBV20-1 combines with J gene TRBJ1-1, with D possibly being TRBD1 (6 bases). This CDR3 has 14 amino acids. Germline loops: CDR1 DFQATT, CDR2 SNEGSKA (reference sequence). The CDR3 region is CSASTQGDNSPPHF. The CDR3 DNA sequence: TGCAGTGCTAGCACACAGGGCGATAATTCACCCCCCCACTTT.

This clonotype appeared many times. The rearrangement uses TRBV27 and TRBJ2-7; D tentatively fits TRBD1 or TRBD2 (6 bases each). CDR3 length: 14 residues. Germline lookup yields CDR1 MNHEY and CDR2 SMNVEV (reference sequence). V lost 8 bases and J lost 1, with 15 bases in between. The CDR3 is CASGPGAHSYEQYF. As DNA, the CDR3 is TGTGCCAGCGGACCGGGGGCCCATTCCTACGAGCAGTACTTC.

The rearrangement uses TRBV7-2 and TRBJ2-3; D is unresolved. This CDR3 region has 12 residues. V was shortened by 1 base and J by 5 bases, with 4 bases between the two germline ends. Per germline, CDR1 SGHTA and CDR2 FQGNSA. The CDR3 nucleotides read TGTGCCAGCAGCTTAGATGGAGATACGCAGTATTTT. Its translation: CASSLDGDTQYF.